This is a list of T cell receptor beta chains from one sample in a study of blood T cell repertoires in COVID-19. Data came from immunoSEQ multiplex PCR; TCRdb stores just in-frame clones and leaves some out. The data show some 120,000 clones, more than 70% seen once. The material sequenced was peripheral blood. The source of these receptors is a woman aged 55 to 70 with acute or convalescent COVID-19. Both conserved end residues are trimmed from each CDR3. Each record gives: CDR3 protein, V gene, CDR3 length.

cdr3_aa: ASSIFAAGGPIYNEQF
v_call: TRBV7-8
cdr3_length: 16

cdr3_aa: ASSLGQGGETQY
v_call: TRBV5-5
cdr3_length: 12

cdr3_aa: ASSWRAGHGSAGELF
v_call: TRBV7-2
cdr3_length: 15

cdr3_aa: ATSPGGVGSYEQY
v_call: TRBV15
cdr3_length: 13

cdr3_aa: ASSEEVGNEQF
v_call: TRBV28
cdr3_length: 11

cdr3_aa: ATMGGAEELF
v_call: TRBV5-1
cdr3_length: 10

cdr3_aa: ASRAGNTIY
v_call: TRBV27
cdr3_length: 9

cdr3_aa: SVHSPYTDTQY
v_call: TRBV29-1
cdr3_length: 11

cdr3_aa: SASGQGEAF
v_call: TRBV20-1
cdr3_length: 9

cdr3_aa: ASSQGLADTTDTQY
v_call: TRBV18
cdr3_length: 14

cdr3_aa: SVYGTSGLANYGYT
v_call: TRBV29-1
cdr3_length: 14

cdr3_aa: AWSVPGPLYNEQF
v_call: TRBV30
cdr3_length: 13

cdr3_aa: ASSVPGAGNTIY
v_call: TRBV9
cdr3_length: 12

cdr3_aa: ARRAAF
v_call: TRBV5-3
cdr3_length: 6

cdr3_aa: ASSLVSGRVHEQF
v_call: TRBV7-9
cdr3_length: 13

cdr3_aa: ASSLEGQGDNQPQH
v_call: TRBV7-2
cdr3_length: 14

cdr3_aa: ASSRSRTDGYT
v_call: TRBV11-2
cdr3_length: 11

cdr3_aa: ASAGQAGDNEQF
v_call: TRBV6-6
cdr3_length: 12

cdr3_aa: ASSYSDQGAGYT
v_call: TRBV6-5
cdr3_length: 12

cdr3_aa: ASSALDTYSGNTIY
v_call: TRBV9
cdr3_length: 14

cdr3_aa: ASSITGTGLEQY
v_call: TRBV9
cdr3_length: 12

cdr3_aa: ASRLGQGLAYT
v_call: TRBV3-1/TRBV3-2
cdr3_length: 11

cdr3_aa: ASGSLGGNEKLF
v_call: TRBV27
cdr3_length: 12

cdr3_aa: ASSLEASGYNEQF
v_call: TRBV5-1
cdr3_length: 13

cdr3_aa: ASSRGGGMNTEAF
v_call: TRBV25-1
cdr3_length: 13

cdr3_aa: ASSPNTEAF
v_call: TRBV10-2
cdr3_length: 9

cdr3_aa: ASSSAGGRYNEQF
v_call: TRBV5-1
cdr3_length: 13

cdr3_aa: ASSESMSYNEQF
v_call: TRBV9
cdr3_length: 12

cdr3_aa: ASSLRTSGTLSSYNEQF
v_call: TRBV5-1
cdr3_length: 17

cdr3_aa: ASSALGAEAF
v_call: TRBV28
cdr3_length: 10

cdr3_aa: ASRGLAEETQY
v_call: TRBV6-5
cdr3_length: 11

cdr3_aa: ASSGGTGLGYGYT
v_call: TRBV11-3
cdr3_length: 13

cdr3_aa: ASTGGLAALNEQF
v_call: TRBV21-1
cdr3_length: 13

cdr3_aa: ASSPAGAGGETQY
v_call: TRBV11-1
cdr3_length: 13

cdr3_aa: ASSLLGTSGGAF
v_call: TRBV14
cdr3_length: 12

cdr3_aa: ASTPGQGAYEQY
v_call: TRBV5-1
cdr3_length: 12

cdr3_aa: ASSPMGHTQY
v_call: TRBV6-2/TRBV6-3
cdr3_length: 10

cdr3_aa: ASSTWASGTGGELF
v_call: TRBV5-5
cdr3_length: 14

cdr3_aa: ATSMGNQPQH
v_call: TRBV12-3/TRBV12-4
cdr3_length: 10

cdr3_aa: ASSLTWTAGEQY
v_call: TRBV27
cdr3_length: 12

cdr3_aa: ASTGLAGSTDTQY
v_call: TRBV7-9
cdr3_length: 13

cdr3_aa: ASSPQGETNTEAF
v_call: TRBV3-1/TRBV3-2
cdr3_length: 13

cdr3_aa: ASSRRTGYGYT
v_call: TRBV6-5
cdr3_length: 11

cdr3_aa: AWSGGELRYTGELF
v_call: TRBV30
cdr3_length: 14

cdr3_aa: ASSYRGQLEKLF
v_call: TRBV19
cdr3_length: 12

cdr3_aa: ASSTSGGYEQY
v_call: TRBV3-1/TRBV3-2
cdr3_length: 11

cdr3_aa: ASRPGTGHSGYT
v_call: TRBV28
cdr3_length: 12

cdr3_aa: ASSLYSGLVSNEQF
v_call: TRBV5-8
cdr3_length: 14

cdr3_aa: ASSWNGLAGVTGELF
v_call: TRBV27
cdr3_length: 15

cdr3_aa: ATSRGDTEAF
v_call: TRBV24-1
cdr3_length: 10

cdr3_aa: ASSTGVPSGYGYT
v_call: TRBV19
cdr3_length: 13

cdr3_aa: ASSFVGTRETQY
v_call: TRBV27
cdr3_length: 12

cdr3_aa: ASSFEGGPSYEQY
v_call: TRBV6-5
cdr3_length: 13

cdr3_aa: SVRRQETQY
v_call: TRBV29-1
cdr3_length: 9

cdr3_aa: ASSFTGNANTIY
v_call: TRBV7-8
cdr3_length: 12

cdr3_aa: AWSQKPNSPLH
v_call: TRBV30
cdr3_length: 11